A selection of T cell receptor beta chains follows, all from one sample in a study of T-cell memory formation after mild COVID-19. MiXCR, applied by TCRdb to the 5' RACE reads, yields one record per CDR3 protein. This sample has tens of thousands of distinct CDR3 sequences, with 16% found just once. The sequencing input was PBMCs or a T cell subset sorted from them (not recorded which). The receptors shown here come from an adult woman who had mild COVID-19 (a few samples of this study predate the infection). Cell type and time point are not known. CDR3s include the opening cysteine and the closing phenylalanine or tryptophan. D genes are given only for firm matches. Some rows mark clone size as missing; the rest say once, few, many or name a class of expanded clone.

NA few TRBJ2-1 TRBV29-1 TGCAGCGTTGGTCCGGACGATGGGCAGTTCTTC CSVGPDDGQFF
TRBD1 NA TRBJ1-1 TRBV5-5 TGTGCCAGCAGCTGGGGGGACAGTTTAGACACTGAAGCTTTCTTT CASSWGDSLDTEAFF
NA NA TRBJ2-7 TRBV7-2 TGTGCCAGCAGCTTAGTGGACCGCACACCCTACGAGCAGTACTTC CASSLVDRTPYEQYF
NA NA TRBJ2-7 TRBV7-2 TGTGCCAGCAGCGTGGACATGGGGATCCCTTCCCACGAGCAGTACTTC CASSVDMGIPSHEQYF
TRBD2 few TRBJ2-1 TRBV19 TGTGCCAGTAGGATACTAGCGGGAGGGTCGAATGAGCAGTTCTTC CASRILAGGSNEQFF
TRBD1 NA TRBJ2-1 TRBV5-6 TGTGCCAGCAGCCCGCGGAACAGGGGGCTCTACAATGAGCAGTTCTTC CASSPRNRGLYNEQFF
NA NA TRBJ2-7 TRBV12-3/TRBV12-4 TGTGCCAGCAGTCCGGGAGGGCAGGGGGACGAGCAGTACTTC CASSPGGQGDEQYF
NA few TRBJ2-2 TRBV4-2 TGTGCCAGCAGCCAAGAACTAGGTTCCGCCGGGGAGCTGTTTTTT CASSQELGSAGELFF
TRBD2 NA TRBJ2-4 TRBV12-3/TRBV12-4 TGTGCCAGCAGTTTAGGAGGGAGCGGGGTAGCCAAAAACATTCAGTACTTC CASSLGGSGVAKNIQYF
NA NA TRBJ1-4 TRBV4-3 TGCGCCAGCAGCCAGGAATCCGGGACGATAGACGAAAAACTGTTTTTT CASSQESGTIDEKLFF
NA NA TRBJ2-3 TRBV11-2 TGTGCCAGCAGCTTAGATCGGCTGGGGCCCCCAGATACGCAGTATTTT CASSLDRLGPPDTQYF
NA NA TRBJ2-2 TRBV27 TGTGCCAGTTCCCACTACCACACCGGGGAGCTGTTTTTT CASSHYHTGELFF
NA NA TRBJ2-1 TRBV29-1 TGCAGCGTTGTCTGGCCGGCTGGTGAGCAGTTCTTC CSVVWPAGEQFF
TRBD2 NA TRBJ2-1 TRBV7-8 TGTGCCAGCAGCTCAAAGACTAGCGGAACCTACAATGAGCAGTTCTTC CASSSKTSGTYNEQFF
NA few TRBJ2-1 TRBV7-9 TGTGCCAGCAGCTTAGGAAAGCATGAGCAGTTCTTC CASSLGKHEQFF
TRBD2 NA TRBJ2-7 TRBV4-1 TGCGCCAGCAGCCAAGATAATAGACTAGCGGGGGCAATCTCCTACGAGCAGTACTTC CASSQDNRLAGAISYEQYF
TRBD1 NA TRBJ2-2 TRBV20-1 TGCAGTCTCGCAACAAAGGGGACAGGGGCCGCCGGGGAGCTGTTTTTT CSLATKGTGAAGELFF
TRBD2 NA TRBJ2-1 TRBV4-2 TGTGCCAGCAGCCAAGAAGGGGAGGTAGCGGGAGGTCATCGCCGAGCAAAGTTCTTC CASSQEGEVAGGHRRAKFF
NA few TRBJ1-1 TRBV7-9 TGTGCCAGCAGCGGGGAGCAAGGATTGCCCACTGAAGCTTTCTTT CASSGEQGLPTEAFF
NA NA TRBJ1-1 TRBV30 TGTGCCTGGGCCCATGAGACGGGCACTGAAGCTTTCTTT CAWAHETGTEAFF
NA few TRBJ2-3 TRBV7-9 TGTGCCAGCAGCATTCGCTTCGGGTCCCGGGTGGATACGCAGTATTTT CASSIRFGSRVDTQYF
NA few TRBJ2-7 TRBV4-1 TGCGCCAGCAGCCGCGGACGGGGAGACTACGAGCAGTACTTC CASSRGRGDYEQYF